The T cell receptor (beta chain) described here comes from a study of cytomegalovirus exposure and HLA in healthy donors. Study-level background: Within the Caucasian-associated ancestry cluster were 81% of the approximately 400 genotyped donors. Study findings and constraints: Prior analysis indicated that the majority of TCR beta V segments exhibited productivity approximately 90% or approximately 30% of the time. Most subjects had HLA-A and HLA-B alleles reportedly predicted accurately by TCR beta sequences.

The PCR employed 60 Vbeta primers together with 13 Jbeta primers. Clones were read by immunoSEQ multiplex PCR, and TCRdb kept only the in-frame ones, dropping some. The repertoire holds 120,000 or so clones, with over 75% as singletons. Those who donated were healthy bone marrow donors. Germline values: CDR1 LNHDA, CDR2 SQIVND (reference sequence). V gave up 4 bases and J gave up 7 bases, with 19 bases separating them. CDR3 size: 15 residues. With regard to this clone: Antigen: not known.

Sequencing used PBMCs. The chain links TRBV19 to TRBJ1-2, with D hard to call. The clonotype originates from a woman between 18 and 30 years old in good health and CMV-seronegative. CDR3 residues: CASSTPTGKAGGYTF. The CDR3 DNA follows: TGTGCCAGTAGTACCCCGACTGGTAAGGCGGGTGGCTACACCTTC.